This T cell receptor beta chain was sequenced during a study of blood T cell repertoires in COVID-19. As for the study in general: The study drew acute and convalescent COVID-19 samples from the United States, Italy and Spain.

Study processing details: Amplifying reference gene primers gave estimates of nucleated cell counts. Method: immunoSEQ multiplex PCR; TCRdb's copy keeps in-frame clones and lacks some. V, J and clone size are those of that table, while D and trimming were read from the DNA. The data contain 150,000 to 200,000 clones, 82% of them seen just once; the ten biggest clones take up less than 5.5%. This CDR3 spans 15 amino acids. CDR1 and CDR2 from the germline V gene are SEHNR and FQNEAQ (reference sequence). Trimming cost V 5 bases and J 7 bases, with 15 bases left between them. In terms of age and location, participants ranged from roughly 18 to 100 years and lived in about two dozen US areas.

The source is a woman aged 60-75 years with acute COVID-19. The chain couples TRBV7-9 to TRBJ1-6; D remains ambiguous. The sequenced sample was PBMCs or T cells enriched from blood (not recorded which). CDR3 DNA: TGTGCCAGCAGCCCCCCCGGGTCTTTAAATTCACCCCTCCACTTT. Its translation: CASSPPGSLNSPLHF.